Described below is a single T cell receptor beta chain sequence and its context. The data were obtained in a study of blood T cell repertoires in COVID-19. As for the study in general: The origin of the acute and convalescent COVID-19 samples was the United States, Italy and Spain. In each case, the material was cDNA or gDNA derived from T cells, B-cell-depleted T cells, or PBMCs.

The V gene's germline CDR1 is SGHRS and CDR2 YFSETQ. This CDR3 spans 13 amino acids. V was shortened by 9 bases and J by 2 bases, with 13 bases between the two germline ends. In the original processing: Estimation of nucleated cell counts was performed using reference gene primer amplification. TCRdb keeps only in-frame clones here, not all; method: immunoSEQ multiplex PCR. V, J and clone size derive from that table, while D and trimming were established from the DNA sequence. The sample contains under 300,000 clones, about four fifths of which appear only once. This chain joins TRBV5-1 and TRBJ2-3; no definite D call. The sample taken for sequencing was peripheral blood. The clonotype originates from a man aged 25 to 40 who had recovered from COVID-19. The CDR3 reads CATQDVDTDTQYF. CDR3 DNA sequence: TGCGCCACCCAGGATGTCGACACAGATACGCAGTATTTT.